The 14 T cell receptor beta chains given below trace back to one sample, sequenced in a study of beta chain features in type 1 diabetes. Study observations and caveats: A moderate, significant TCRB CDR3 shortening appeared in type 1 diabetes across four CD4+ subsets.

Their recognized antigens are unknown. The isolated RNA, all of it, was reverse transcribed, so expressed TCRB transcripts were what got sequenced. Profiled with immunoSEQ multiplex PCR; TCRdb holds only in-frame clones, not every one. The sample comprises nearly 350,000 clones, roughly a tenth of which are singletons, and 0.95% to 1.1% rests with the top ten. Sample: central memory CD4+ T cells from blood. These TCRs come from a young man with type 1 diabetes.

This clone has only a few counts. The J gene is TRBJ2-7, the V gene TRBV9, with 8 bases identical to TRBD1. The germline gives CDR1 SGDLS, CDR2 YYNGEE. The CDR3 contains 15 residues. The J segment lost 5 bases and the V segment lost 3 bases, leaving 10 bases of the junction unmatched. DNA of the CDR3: TGTGCCAGCAGCGCCGGACAGGGCCTGGCCCACGAGCAGTACTTC. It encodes CASSAGQGLAHEQYF.

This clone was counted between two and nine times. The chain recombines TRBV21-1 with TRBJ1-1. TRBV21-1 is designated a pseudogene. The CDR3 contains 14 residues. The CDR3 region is CASSKRIGNTEAFF. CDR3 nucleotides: TGTGCCAGCAGCAAGAGAATAGGGAACACTGAAGCTTTCTTT.

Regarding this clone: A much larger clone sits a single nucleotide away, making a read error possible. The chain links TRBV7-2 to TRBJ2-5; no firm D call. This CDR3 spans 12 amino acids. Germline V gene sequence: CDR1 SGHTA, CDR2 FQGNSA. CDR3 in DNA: TGTGCCAGCTGCTTTGATAGAGAGACCCAGTACTTC. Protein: CASCFDRETQYF.

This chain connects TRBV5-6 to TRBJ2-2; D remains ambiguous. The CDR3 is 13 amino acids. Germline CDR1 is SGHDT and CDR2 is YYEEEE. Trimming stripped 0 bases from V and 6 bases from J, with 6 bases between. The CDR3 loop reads CASSLGEAGELFF. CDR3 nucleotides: TGTGCCAGCAGCTTGGGAGAGGCCGGGGAGCTGTTTTTT.

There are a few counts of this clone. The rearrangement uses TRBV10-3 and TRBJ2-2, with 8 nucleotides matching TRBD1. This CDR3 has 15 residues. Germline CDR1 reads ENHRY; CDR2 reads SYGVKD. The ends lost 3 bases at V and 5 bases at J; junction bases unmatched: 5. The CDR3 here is CAISERTGRTGELFF. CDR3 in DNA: TGTGCCATCAGTGAAAGGACAGGGAGAACCGGGGAGCTGTTTTTT.

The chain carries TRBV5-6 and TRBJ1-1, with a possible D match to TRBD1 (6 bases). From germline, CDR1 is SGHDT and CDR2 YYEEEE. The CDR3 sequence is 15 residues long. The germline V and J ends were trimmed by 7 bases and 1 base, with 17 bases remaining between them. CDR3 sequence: CASRRGSRGNTEAFF. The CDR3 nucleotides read TGTGCCAGCCGCAGAGGGTCCAGGGGGAACACTGAAGCTTTCTTT.

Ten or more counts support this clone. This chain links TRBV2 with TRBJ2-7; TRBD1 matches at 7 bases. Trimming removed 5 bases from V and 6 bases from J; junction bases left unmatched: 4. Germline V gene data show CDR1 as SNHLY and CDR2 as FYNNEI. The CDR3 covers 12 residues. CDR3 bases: TGTGCCAGCAGTCTACAGGGGTTCGAGCAGTACTTC. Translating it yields CASSLQGFEQYF. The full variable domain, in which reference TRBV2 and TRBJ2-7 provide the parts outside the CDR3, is EPEVTQTPSHQVTQMGQEVILRCVPISNHLYFYWYRQILGQKVEFLVSFYNNEISEKSEIFDDQFSVERPDGSNFTLKIRSTKLEDSAMYFCASSLQGFEQYFGPGTRLTVT.

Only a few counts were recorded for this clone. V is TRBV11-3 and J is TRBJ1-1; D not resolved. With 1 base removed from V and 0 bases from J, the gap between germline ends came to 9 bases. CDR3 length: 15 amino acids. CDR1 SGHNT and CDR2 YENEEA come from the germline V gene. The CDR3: CASSLAYGVNTEAFF. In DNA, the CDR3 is TGTGCCAGCAGCTTAGCTTACGGAGTGAACACTGAAGCTTTCTTT.

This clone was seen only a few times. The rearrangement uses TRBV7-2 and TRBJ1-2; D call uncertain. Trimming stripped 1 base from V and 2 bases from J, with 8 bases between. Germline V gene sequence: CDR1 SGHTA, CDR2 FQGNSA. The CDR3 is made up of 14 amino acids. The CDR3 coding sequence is TGTGCCAGCAGCTTAGACGGGGTCAACTATGGCTACACCTTC. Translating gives CASSLDGVNYGYTF.

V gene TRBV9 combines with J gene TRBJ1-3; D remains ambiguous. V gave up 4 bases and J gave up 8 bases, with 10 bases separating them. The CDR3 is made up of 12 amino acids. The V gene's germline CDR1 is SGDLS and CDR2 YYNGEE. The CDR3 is CASSPQWDTIYF. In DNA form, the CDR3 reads TGTGCCAGCAGCCCACAGTGGGACACCATATATTTT.

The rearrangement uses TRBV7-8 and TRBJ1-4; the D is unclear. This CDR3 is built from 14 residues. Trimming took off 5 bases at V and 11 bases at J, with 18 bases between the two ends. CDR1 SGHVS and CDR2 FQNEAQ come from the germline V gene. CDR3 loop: CASSPGSPLGKLFF. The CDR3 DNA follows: TGTGCCAGCAGCCCGGGGTCCCCTTTAGGGAAACTGTTTTTT.

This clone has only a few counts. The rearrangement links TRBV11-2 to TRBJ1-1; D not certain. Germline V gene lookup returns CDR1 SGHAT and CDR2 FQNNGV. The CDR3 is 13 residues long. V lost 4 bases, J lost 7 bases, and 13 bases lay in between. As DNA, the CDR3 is TGTGCCAGCAGCTCTAGCCCCAGACTTGAAGCTTTCTTT. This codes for CASSSSPRLEAFF.

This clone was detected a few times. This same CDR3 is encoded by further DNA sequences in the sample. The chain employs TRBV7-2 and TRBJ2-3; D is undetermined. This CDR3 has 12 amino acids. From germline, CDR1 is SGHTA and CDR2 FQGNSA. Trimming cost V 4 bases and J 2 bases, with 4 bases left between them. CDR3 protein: CASSSYTDTQYF. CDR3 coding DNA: TGTGCCAGCAGCTCGTACACAGATACGCAGTATTTT.

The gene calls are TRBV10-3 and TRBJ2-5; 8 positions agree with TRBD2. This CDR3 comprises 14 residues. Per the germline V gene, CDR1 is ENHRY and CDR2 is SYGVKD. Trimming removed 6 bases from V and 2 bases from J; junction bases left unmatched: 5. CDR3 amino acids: CAISGGAGQETQYF. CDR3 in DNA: TGTGCCATCAGCGGGGGGGCAGGGCAAGAGACCCAGTACTTC.